This TCR beta chain emerged from a study of blood T cells in healthy people across ages. Study findings and constraints: Per-million-T-cell TCR beta diversity fell roughly linearly with age. In long-lived donors, naive CD4+ cell counts and diversity exceeded those of aged donors.

Then a second PCR, running roughly 7 to 11 cycles, was carried out with a sample-barcoded 5' primer and a J-beta primer mix. TCRdb analysed the 5' RACE reads with MiXCR anew, one entry per CDR3 protein. The table includes more than 700,000 distinct CDR3 sequences, about 53% detected once. Germline CDR1 reads SQVTM; CDR2 reads ANQGSEA. With V trimmed by 7 bases and J by 3 bases, 14 bases remained unmatched. The CDR3 extends over 15 amino acids. This clonotype was observed once. The antigen remains unidentified. Source material: blood. This TCR came from a man older than 75 in good health. This chain links TRBV29-1 with TRBJ1-2; TRBD1 agrees at 7 bases. This chain's CDR3 is CSDLDRSRNHYGYTF. CDR3 DNA sequence: TGCAGCGACCTGGACAGGAGTAGGAACCACTATGGCTACACCTTC.